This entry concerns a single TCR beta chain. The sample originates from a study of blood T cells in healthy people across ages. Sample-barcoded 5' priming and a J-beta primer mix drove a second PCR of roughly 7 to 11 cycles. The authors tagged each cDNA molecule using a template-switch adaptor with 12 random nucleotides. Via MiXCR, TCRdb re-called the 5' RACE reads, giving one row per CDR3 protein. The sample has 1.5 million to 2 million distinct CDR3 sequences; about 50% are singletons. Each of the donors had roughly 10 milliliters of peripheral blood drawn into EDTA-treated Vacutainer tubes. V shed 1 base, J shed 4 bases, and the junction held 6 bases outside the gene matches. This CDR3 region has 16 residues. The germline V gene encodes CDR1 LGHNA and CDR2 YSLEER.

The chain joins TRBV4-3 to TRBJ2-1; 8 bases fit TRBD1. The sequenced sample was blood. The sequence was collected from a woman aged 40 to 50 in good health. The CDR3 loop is CASSQGQGAGYNEQFF. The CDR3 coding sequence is TGCGCCAGCAGCCAAGGGCAGGGGGCGGGATACAATGAGCAGTTCTTC.